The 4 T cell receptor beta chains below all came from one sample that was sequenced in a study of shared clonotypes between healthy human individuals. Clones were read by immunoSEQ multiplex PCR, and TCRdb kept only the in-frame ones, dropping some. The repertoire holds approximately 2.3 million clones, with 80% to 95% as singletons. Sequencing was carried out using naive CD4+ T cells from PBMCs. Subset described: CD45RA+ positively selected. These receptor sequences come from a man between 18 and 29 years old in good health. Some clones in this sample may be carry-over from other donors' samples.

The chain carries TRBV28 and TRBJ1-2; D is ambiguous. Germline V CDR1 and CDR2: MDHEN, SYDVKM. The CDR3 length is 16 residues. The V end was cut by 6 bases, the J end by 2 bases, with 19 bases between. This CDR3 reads CASSQSPGALNYGYTF. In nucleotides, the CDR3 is TGTGCCAGCAGCCAATCACCGGGAGCTCTAAACTATGGCTACACCTTC.

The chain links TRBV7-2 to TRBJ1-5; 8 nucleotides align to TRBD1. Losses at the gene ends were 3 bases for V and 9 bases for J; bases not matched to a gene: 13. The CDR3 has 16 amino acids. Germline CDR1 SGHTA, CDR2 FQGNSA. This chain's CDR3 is CASSFGGGRGRGPQHF. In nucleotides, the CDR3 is TGTGCCAGCAGCTTCGGGGGTGGCAGGGGGCGCGGGCCCCAGCATTTT.

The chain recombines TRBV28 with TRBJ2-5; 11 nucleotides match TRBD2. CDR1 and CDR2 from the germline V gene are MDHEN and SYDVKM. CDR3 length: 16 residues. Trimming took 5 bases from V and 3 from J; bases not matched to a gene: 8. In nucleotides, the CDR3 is TGTGCCAGCAGTGAGGGACTAGCGGCCACTAAAGAGACCCAGTACTTC. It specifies CASSEGLAATKETQYF.

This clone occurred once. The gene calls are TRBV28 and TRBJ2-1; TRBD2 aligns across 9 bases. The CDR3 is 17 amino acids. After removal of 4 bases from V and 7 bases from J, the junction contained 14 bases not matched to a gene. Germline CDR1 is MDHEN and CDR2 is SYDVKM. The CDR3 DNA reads TGTGCCAGCAGTTCTCCGGGGGCGGGAGGGCCAGGGAATGAGCAGTTCTTC. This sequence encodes CASSSPGAGGPGNEQFF.